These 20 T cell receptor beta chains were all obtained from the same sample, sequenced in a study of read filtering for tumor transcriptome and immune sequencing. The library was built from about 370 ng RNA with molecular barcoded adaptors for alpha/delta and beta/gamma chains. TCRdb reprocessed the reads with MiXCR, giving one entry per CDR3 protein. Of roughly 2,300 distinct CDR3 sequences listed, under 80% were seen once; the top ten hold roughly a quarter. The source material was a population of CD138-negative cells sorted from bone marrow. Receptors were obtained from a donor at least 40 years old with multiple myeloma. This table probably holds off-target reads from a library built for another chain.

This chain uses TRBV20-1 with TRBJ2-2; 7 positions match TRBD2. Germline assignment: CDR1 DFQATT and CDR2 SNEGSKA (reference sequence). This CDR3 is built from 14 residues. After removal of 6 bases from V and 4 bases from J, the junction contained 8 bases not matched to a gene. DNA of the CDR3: TGCAGTGCGAGCGGGATTAGAGGCACCGGGGAGCTGTTTTTT. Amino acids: CSASGIRGTGELFF.

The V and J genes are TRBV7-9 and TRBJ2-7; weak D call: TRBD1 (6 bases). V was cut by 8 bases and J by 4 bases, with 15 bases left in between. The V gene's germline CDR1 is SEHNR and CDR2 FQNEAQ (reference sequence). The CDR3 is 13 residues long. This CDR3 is CASGAGDNYEQYF. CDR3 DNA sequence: TGTGCCAGCGGGGCAGGGGATAATTACGAGCAGTACTTC.

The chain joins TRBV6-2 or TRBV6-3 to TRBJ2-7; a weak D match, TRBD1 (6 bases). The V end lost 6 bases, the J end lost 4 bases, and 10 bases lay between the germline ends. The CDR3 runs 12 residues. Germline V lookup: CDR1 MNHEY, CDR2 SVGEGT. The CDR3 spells CASSLGTYEQYF. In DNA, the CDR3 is TGTGCCAGCAGCCTCGGGACATACGAGCAGTACTTC.

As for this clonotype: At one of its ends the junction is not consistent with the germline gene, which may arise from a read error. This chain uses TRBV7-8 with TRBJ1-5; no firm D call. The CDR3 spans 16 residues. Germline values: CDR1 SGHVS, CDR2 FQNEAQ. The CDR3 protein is CASSPSRLRISQPQHF. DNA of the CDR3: TGTGCCAGCAGCCCGAGCCGGCTCAGGATCAGTCAGCCCCAGCATTTC. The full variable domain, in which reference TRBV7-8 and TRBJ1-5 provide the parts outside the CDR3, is GAGVSQSPRYKVAKRGQDVALRCDPISGHVSLFWYQQALGQGPEFLTYFQNEAQLDKSGLPSDRFFAERPEGSVSTLKIQRTQQEDSAVYLCASSPSRLRISQPQHFGDGTRLSIL.

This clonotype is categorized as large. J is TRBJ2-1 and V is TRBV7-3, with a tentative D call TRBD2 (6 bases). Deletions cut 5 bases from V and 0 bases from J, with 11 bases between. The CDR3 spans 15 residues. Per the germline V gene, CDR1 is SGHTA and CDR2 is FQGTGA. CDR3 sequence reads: CASSISGCSYNEQFF. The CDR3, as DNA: TGTGCCAGCAGCATAAGCGGGTGCTCCTACAATGAGCAGTTCTTC.

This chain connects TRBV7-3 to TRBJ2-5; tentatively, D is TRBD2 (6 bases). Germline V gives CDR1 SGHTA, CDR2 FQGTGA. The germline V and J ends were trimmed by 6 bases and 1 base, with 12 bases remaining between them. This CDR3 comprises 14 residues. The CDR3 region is CASSRTGLQETQYF. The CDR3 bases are TGTGCCAGCAGTCGTACGGGACTCCAAGAGACCCAGTACTTC. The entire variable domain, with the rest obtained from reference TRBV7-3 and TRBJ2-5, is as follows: GAGVSQTPSNKVTEKGKYVELRCDPISGHTALYWYRQSLGQGPEFLIYFQGTGAADDSGLPNDRFFAVRPEGSVSTLKIQRTERGDSAVYLCASSRTGLQETQYFGPGTRLLVL.

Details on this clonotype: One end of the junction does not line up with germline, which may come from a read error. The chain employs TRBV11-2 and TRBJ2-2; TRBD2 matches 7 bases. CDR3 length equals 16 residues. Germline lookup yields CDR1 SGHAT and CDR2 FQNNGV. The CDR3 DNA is TGTGCCAGCAGCCCGACTAGCCCCACTATCACCGGGGGGCTGTTTTTT. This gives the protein CASSPTSPTITGGLFF.

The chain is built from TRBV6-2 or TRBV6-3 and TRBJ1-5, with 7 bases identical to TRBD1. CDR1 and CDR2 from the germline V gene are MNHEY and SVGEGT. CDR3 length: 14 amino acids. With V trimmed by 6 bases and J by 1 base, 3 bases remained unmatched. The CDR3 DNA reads TGTGCCAGCAGCGACAGGGTAAGCAATCAGCCCCAGCATTTT. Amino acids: CASSDRVSNQPQHF.

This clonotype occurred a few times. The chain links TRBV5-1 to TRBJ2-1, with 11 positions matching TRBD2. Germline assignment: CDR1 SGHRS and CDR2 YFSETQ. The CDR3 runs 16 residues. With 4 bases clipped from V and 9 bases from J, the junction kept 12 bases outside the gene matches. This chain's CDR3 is CASSLQTSGMSGEQFF. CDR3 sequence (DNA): TGCGCCAGCAGCCTTCAGACTAGCGGGATGTCAGGTGAGCAGTTCTTC.

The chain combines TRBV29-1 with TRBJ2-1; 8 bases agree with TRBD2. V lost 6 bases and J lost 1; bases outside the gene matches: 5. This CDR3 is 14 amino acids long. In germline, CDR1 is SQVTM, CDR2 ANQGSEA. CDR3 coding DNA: TGCAGCGTACTTATAGCGGGATCCTACAATGAGCAGTTCTTC. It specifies CSVLIAGSYNEQFF.

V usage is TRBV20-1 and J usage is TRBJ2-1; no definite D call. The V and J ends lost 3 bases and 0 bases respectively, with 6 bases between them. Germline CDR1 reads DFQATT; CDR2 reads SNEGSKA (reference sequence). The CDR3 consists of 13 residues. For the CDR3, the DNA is TGCAGTGCTAGGCCTAGCTCCTACAATGAGCAGTTCTTC. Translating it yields CSARPSSYNEQFF.

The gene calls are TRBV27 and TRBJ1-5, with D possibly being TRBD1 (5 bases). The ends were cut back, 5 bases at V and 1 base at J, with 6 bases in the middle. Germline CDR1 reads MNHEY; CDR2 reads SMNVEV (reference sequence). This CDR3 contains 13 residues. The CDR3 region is CASSHRSNQPQHF. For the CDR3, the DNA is TGTGCCAGCAGTCACAGGAGCAATCAGCCCCAGCATTTT.

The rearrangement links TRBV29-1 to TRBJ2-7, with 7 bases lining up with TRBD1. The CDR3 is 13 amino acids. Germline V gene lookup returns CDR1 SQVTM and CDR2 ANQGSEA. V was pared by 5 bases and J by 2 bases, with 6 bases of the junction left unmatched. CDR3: CSVWGQGAYEQYF. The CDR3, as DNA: TGCAGCGTTTGGGGCCAGGGGGCCTACGAGCAGTACTTC.

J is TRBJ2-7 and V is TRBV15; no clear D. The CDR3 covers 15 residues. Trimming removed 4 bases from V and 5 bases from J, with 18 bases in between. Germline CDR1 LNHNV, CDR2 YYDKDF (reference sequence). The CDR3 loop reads CATSMLALGHDEQYF. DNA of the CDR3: TGTGCCACCAGCATGTTAGCCTTAGGGCATGACGAGCAGTACTTC.

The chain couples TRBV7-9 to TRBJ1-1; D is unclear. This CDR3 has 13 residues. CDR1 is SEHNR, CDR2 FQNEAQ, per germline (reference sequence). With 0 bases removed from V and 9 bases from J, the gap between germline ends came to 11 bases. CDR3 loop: CASSLAIYGQAFF. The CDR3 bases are TGTGCCAGCAGCTTAGCGATTTACGGACAAGCTTTCTTT.

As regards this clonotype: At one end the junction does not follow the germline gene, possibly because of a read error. The CDR3 spells CASSHEGVGKSPLRF. The CDR3 DNA sequence: TGTGCCAGCAGCCACGAAGGGGTGGGTAAGTCACCCCTCCGCTTT. The V gene is TRBV7-9, the J gene TRBJ1-6, with a possible D match to TRBD1 (5 bases). This CDR3 has 15 amino acids. Germline V lookup: CDR1 SEHNR, CDR2 FQNEAQ (reference sequence).

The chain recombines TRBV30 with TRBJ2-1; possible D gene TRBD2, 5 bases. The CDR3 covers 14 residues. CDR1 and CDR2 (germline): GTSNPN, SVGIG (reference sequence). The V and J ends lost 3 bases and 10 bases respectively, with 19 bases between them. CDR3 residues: CAWSPGSVKREQFF. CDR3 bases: TGTGCCTGGAGCCCCGGTTCCGTGAAGCGGGAGCAGTTCTTC.

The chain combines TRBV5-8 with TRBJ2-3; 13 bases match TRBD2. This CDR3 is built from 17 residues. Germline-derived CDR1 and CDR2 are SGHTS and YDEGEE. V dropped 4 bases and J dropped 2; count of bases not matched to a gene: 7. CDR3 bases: TGTGCCAGCAGCGGGAGGACTAGCGGGAGATTCACAGATACGCAGTATTTT. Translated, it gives CASSGRTSGRFTDTQYF.

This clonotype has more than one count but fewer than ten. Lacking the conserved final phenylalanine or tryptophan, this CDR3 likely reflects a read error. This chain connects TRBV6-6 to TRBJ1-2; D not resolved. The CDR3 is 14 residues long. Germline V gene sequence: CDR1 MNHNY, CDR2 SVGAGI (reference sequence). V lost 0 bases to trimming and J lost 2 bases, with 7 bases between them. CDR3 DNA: TGTGCCAGCAGTTACTCGCACGAAAACTATGGCTACACCTCC. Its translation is CASSYSHENYGYTS.

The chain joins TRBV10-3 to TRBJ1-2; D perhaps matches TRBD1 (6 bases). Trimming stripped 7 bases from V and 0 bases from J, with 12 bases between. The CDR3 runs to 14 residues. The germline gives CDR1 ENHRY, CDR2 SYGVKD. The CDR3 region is CAINSGTSNYGYTF. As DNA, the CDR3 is TGTGCCATCAATTCCGGGACATCTAACTATGGCTACACCTTC.